Given below is one T cell receptor (beta chain) in context. The target antigen is unknown. V shed 7 bases and J 8 bases; nucleotides not matched to a gene: 8. Germline V gene lookup returns CDR1 SNHLY and CDR2 FYNNEI. This CDR3 is 14 amino acids long. The data are from a study of cytomegalovirus exposure and HLA in healthy donors. The wider study: The 120 or so validation repertoires, a later analysis reported, used the same platform as the 666 first-cohort repertoires.

TCRdb's table, derived via immunoSEQ multiplex PCR, lists solely in-frame clones and lacks some. Among some 150,000 clones, roughly 87% were seen once, and the ten largest hold 4.5% to 5.5%. Regarding the study as a whole: Cytomegalovirus association was assigned to about 150 TCR beta chains. While the bulk of TCR sequences proved rare, some public TCRs turned up in many donors.

The sequenced sample was PBMCs. This TCR came from a man aged 18 to 29 in good health and CMV-seropositive. The chain joins TRBV2 to TRBJ1-4; TRBD1 matches 9 bases. CDR3 region: CASTITGGQEKLFF. CDR3 nucleotide sequence: TGTGCCAGCACGATTACAGGGGGCCAGGAAAAACTGTTTTTT.